This passage covers 8 T cell receptor beta chains from one sample sequenced in a study of patients and donors after allogeneic stem cell transplantation. TCRdb used MiXCR to reprocess the RT-PCR reads, holding one entry per CDR3 protein. The data hold 400,000 to 500,000 distinct CDR3 sequences, with 16% observed a single time. The sample consisted of blood, either unsorted or a sorted T cell fraction (not recorded which). Source of these receptors: a human donor who was either an allogeneic HSCT recipient or a stem cell or donor lymphocyte infusion donor (not recorded which). It is not recorded whose cells these are; they may come from a transplant donor.

The CDR3 nucleotides read TGTGCCTGGAGTGACGGAACGAGCTCCTACGAGCAGTACTTC. Translation: CAWSDGTSSYEQYF. The chain carries TRBV30 and TRBJ2-7; D not certain. CDR1 and CDR2 (germline): GTSNPN, SVGIG (reference sequence). Between the trimmed V and J ends, which lost 1 base and 0 bases, there was a span of 10 bases. The CDR3 contains 14 residues.

This clonotype was counted between two and nine times. The rearrangement joins TRBV5-6 to TRBJ1-1, with D uncertain. The CDR3 is 14 residues long. Trimming stripped 0 bases from V and 1 base from J, with 7 bases between. Germline values: CDR1 SGHDT, CDR2 YYEEEE. The CDR3 nucleotides are TGTGCCAGCAGCTTGGATATCGGGAACACTGAAGCTTTCTTT. This codes for CASSLDIGNTEAFF.

The rearrangement joins TRBV7-9 to TRBJ2-7; D is possibly TRBD1 (5 bases). Per the germline V gene, CDR1 is SEHNR and CDR2 is FQNEAQ (reference sequence). Trimming left V 5 bases short and J 5 bases short, with 10 bases between. CDR3 length: 12 amino acids. The chain's CDR3 is CASSSDSDEQYF. CDR3 in DNA: TGTGCCAGCAGCAGTGACAGCGACGAGCAGTACTTC.

The genes are TRBV4-1 and TRBJ1-2, with D hard to call. Trimming took 0 bases from V and 3 from J, leaving 2 bases between them. Per germline, CDR1 MGHRA and CDR2 YSYEKL. The CDR3 is made up of 12 amino acids. CDR3 sequence: CASSQDHYGYTF. CDR3 DNA: TGCGCCAGCAGCCAAGATCACTATGGCTACACCTTC.

This chain connects TRBV30 to TRBJ2-3, with no clear D. Germline CDR1 and CDR2: GTSNPN and SVGIG (reference sequence). Trimming left V 4 bases short and J 1 base short, with 9 bases between. This CDR3 is 13 amino acids long. CDR3 bases: TGTGCCTGGAATCGTCCAGGCACAGATACGCAGTATTTT. Translation gives CAWNRPGTDTQYF. Complete variable domain (other parts from reference TRBV30 and TRBJ2-3): SQTIHQWPATLVQPVGSPLSLECTVEGTSNPNLYWYRQAAGRGLQLLFYSVGIGQISSEVPQNLSASRPQDRQFILSSKKLLLSDSGFYLCAWNRPGTDTQYFGPGTRLTVL.

The chain employs TRBV20-1 and TRBJ1-6; TRBD1 is a possible D gene (5 bases). V gave up 1 base and J gave up 0 bases, with 13 bases separating them. This CDR3 has 17 residues. In germline, CDR1 is DFQATT, CDR2 SNEGSKA (reference sequence). The CDR3 reads CSARVRRGSSYNSPLHF. In nucleotides, the CDR3 is TGCAGTGCTAGAGTACGTCGGGGGAGCTCCTATAATTCACCCCTCCACTTT.

V usage is TRBV7-8 and J usage is TRBJ1-3; D perhaps matches TRBD1 (5 bases). Trimming stripped 6 bases from V and 3 bases from J, with 15 bases between. Germline V gene data show CDR1 as SGHVS and CDR2 as FQNEAQ. The CDR3 totals 15 residues. CDR3 bases: TGTGCCAGCAGTTACCCTTCGGGGGTTGGAAACACCATATATTTT. It yields the protein CASSYPSGVGNTIYF.

The chain links TRBV18 to TRBJ2-7, with 10 bases matching TRBD2. CDR3 length: 15 residues. J lost 3 bases, V lost 5 bases, and 7 bases had no gene match. Germline V lookup: CDR1 KGHSH, CDR2 LQKENI. The CDR3 DNA reads as TGTGCCAGCTCAACCGGGACTAGCGATATCTACGAGCAGTACTTC. This gives the protein CASSTGTSDIYEQYF. The complete variable domain, with remaining parts taken from reference TRBV18 and TRBJ2-7, reads NAGVMQNPRHLVRRRGQEARLRCSPMKGHSHVYWYRQLPEEGLKFMVYLQKENIIDESGMPKERFSAEFPKEGPSILRIQQVVRGDSAAYFCASSTGTSDIYEQYFGPGTRLTVT.